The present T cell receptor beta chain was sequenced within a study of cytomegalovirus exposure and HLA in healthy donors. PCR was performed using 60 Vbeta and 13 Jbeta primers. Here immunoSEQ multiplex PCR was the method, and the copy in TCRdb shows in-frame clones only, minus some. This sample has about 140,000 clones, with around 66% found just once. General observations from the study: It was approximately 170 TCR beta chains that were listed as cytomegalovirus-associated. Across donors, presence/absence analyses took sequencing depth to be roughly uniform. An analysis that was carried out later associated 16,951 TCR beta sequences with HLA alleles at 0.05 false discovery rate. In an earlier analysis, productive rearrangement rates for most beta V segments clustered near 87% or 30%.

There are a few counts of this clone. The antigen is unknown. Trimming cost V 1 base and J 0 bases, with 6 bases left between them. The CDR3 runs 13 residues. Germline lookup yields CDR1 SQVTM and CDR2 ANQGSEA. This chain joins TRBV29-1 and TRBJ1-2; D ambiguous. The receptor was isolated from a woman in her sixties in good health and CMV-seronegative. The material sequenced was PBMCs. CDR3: CSVEVNTNYGYTF. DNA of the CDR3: TGCAGCGTTGAAGTCAACACTAACTATGGCTACACCTTC.